The sequence of this T cell receptor beta chain was determined in a study of T cell changes during pregnancy in multiple sclerosis. Here immunoSEQ multiplex PCR was the method, and the copy in TCRdb shows in-frame clones only, minus some. This sample has more than 10,000 clones, with about 91% found just once. The material was CD8+ T cells from peripheral blood mononuclear cells, obtained in the second trimester of pregnancy. The TCR comes from a female donor in good health, enrolled as a control in a pregnancy study.

CDR3 region: CASAAGPDNEQFF. The CDR3 nucleotides are TGTGCCAGCGCGGCGGGACCCGACAATGAGCAGTTCTTC. V and J are TRBV2 and TRBJ2-1; the D gene is possibly TRBD2 (6 bases). The germline CDR1 and CDR2 sequences are SNHLY and FYNNEI. The CDR3 has 13 residues. Trimming shortened V by 8 bases and J by 5 bases, and 13 bases separated the two germline ends.